The 12 T cell receptor beta chains in this list originate from one sample, sequenced in a study of blood T cell repertoires in COVID-19. The data were produced by immunoSEQ multiplex PCR, yet TCRdb's version contains in-frame clones alone and is incomplete. This table holds about 54,000 clones, around 80% found once. Material for sequencing was peripheral blood. The receptors shown here come from a human donor in a cohort sampled during active or convalescent COVID-19.

This chain connects TRBV2 to TRBJ1-3; maybe TRBD1 (5 bases). Deletions cut 4 bases from V and 4 bases from J, with 11 bases between. The CDR3 has 14 residues. Germline lookup yields CDR1 SNHLY and CDR2 FYNNEI. The chain's CDR3 is CASSGQGGGNTIYF. CDR3 nucleotide sequence: TGTGCCAGCAGTGGGCAGGGTGGCGGAAACACCATATATTTT. Complete variable domain (other parts from reference TRBV2 and TRBJ1-3): EPEVTQTPSHQVTQMGQEVILRCVPISNHLYFYWYRQILGQKVEFLVSFYNNEISEKSEIFDDQFSVERPDGSNFTLKIRSTKLEDSAMYFCASSGQGGGNTIYFGEGSWLTVV.

The V gene is TRBV6-5, the J gene TRBJ2-2; a possible D gene is TRBD2 (5 bases). The CDR3 consists of 15 residues. Germline CDR1 MNHEY, CDR2 SVGAGI. The germline V and J ends were trimmed by 7 bases and 6 bases, with 18 bases remaining between them. The CDR3 here is CASKYSPGNPGELFF. The CDR3 DNA is TGTGCCAGCAAGTATTCCCCGGGGAATCCCGGGGAGCTGTTTTTT.

V gene TRBV7-2 combines with J gene TRBJ1-6, with 9 nucleotides matching TRBD1. Germline CDR1 SGHTA, CDR2 FQGNSA. The CDR3 has 15 amino acids. Trimming took 3 bases from V and 6 from J; bases not matched to a gene: 3. The CDR3 protein is CASSLTGGPNSPLHF. The CDR3 bases are TGTGCCAGCAGCTTGACAGGGGGACCTAATTCACCCCTCCACTTT.

This clone has only a few counts. The V call is TRBV7-3, the J call TRBJ2-2; 8 bases are shared with TRBD1. The V and J ends lost 3 bases and 5 bases, in that order; junction bases with no gene match: 8. The CDR3 is made up of 16 amino acids. Per germline, CDR1 SGHTA and CDR2 FQGTGA. CDR3 nucleotide sequence: TGTGCCAGCAGCTTCCCCGCAGGGGGCGCGACCGGGGAGCTGTTTTTT. Its protein is CASSFPAGGATGELFF.

The sample holds many counts of this clone. The chain links TRBV18 to TRBJ1-2, with D tentatively TRBD1 (5 bases). Germline V gives CDR1 KGHSH, CDR2 LQKENI. Trimming cost V 3 bases and J 4 bases, with 12 bases left between them. CDR3 length: 14 amino acids. CDR3 sequence reads: CASSPEQAVYGYTF. Here the CDR3 DNA reads TGTGCCAGCTCACCGGAACAGGCTGTCTATGGCTACACCTTC.

This chain uses TRBV7-9 with TRBJ2-3, with TRBD1 matching over 9 bases. Germline lookup yields CDR1 SEHNR and CDR2 FQNEAQ (reference sequence). The CDR3 length is 15 residues. V was clipped by 5 bases and J by 5 bases; unmatched bases: 8. The CDR3 coding sequence is TGTGCCAGCAGCCACCGGGACAGGGTGGAAGATACGCAGTATTTT. Residues: CASSHRDRVEDTQYF.

V and J are TRBV6-6 and TRBJ1-2; D possibly corresponds to TRBD1 (5 bases). CDR3 length: 13 amino acids. CDR1 MNHNY and CDR2 SVGAGI come from the germline V gene (reference sequence). Trimming removed 0 bases at V and 12 bases at J, with 14 bases between. As DNA, the CDR3 is TGTGCCAGCAGTTACTCGAATCGGGGGATTAACACCTTC. Residues: CASSYSNRGINTF.

V is TRBV18 and J is TRBJ1-2, with 7 bases lining up with TRBD1. V trimming: 5 bases; J trimming: 7 bases; junction bases outside the gene matches: 13. Germline V gene lookup returns CDR1 KGHSH and CDR2 LQKENI. The CDR3 length is 15 residues. CDR3 sequence (DNA): TGTGCCAGCTCATCGACGACAGGGAAGATAGGTGGCTACACCTTC. Translating gives CASSSTTGKIGGYTF.

This clone was seen a handful of times. The genes are TRBV7-2 and TRBJ2-7, with unresolved D. V gave up 0 bases and J gave up 7 bases, with 10 bases separating them. The CDR3 runs to 13 residues. Germline V gene data show CDR1 as SGHTA and CDR2 as FQGNSA. The CDR3 DNA sequence: TGTGCCAGCAGCTTAGCCCTAGATGGAGAGCAGTACTTC. It specifies CASSLALDGEQYF. Supplemented by reference TRBV7-2 and TRBJ2-7, the full variable domain reads GAGVSQSPSNKVTEKGKDVELRCDPISGHTALYWYRQSLGQGLEFLIYFQGNSAPDKSGLPSDRFSAERTGGSVSTLTIQRTQQEDSAVYLCASSLALDGEQYFGPGTRLTVT.

Of note for this clone: The same CDR3 arises from other DNA sequences in this sample as well. The chain has TRBV9 and TRBJ2-3; 8 bases match TRBD2. Trimming at V came to 2 bases and at J to 3 bases, leaving 2 bases not matched to a gene. The CDR3 contains 14 residues. The germline V gene encodes CDR1 SGDLS and CDR2 YYNGEE. CDR3 residues: CASSVSGGTDTQYF. The CDR3 DNA reads as TGTGCCAGCAGCGTCAGCGGGGGTACAGATACGCAGTATTTT.

This CDR3 is CASSSPGQGNSPLHF. As DNA, the CDR3 is TGTGCCAGCAGTTCCCCGGGACAGGGGAATTCACCCCTCCACTTT. V usage is TRBV27 and J usage is TRBJ1-6; 10 bases are a match to TRBD1. Germline V gene lookup returns CDR1 MNHEY and CDR2 SMNVEV (reference sequence). Losses at the gene ends were 4 bases for V and 7 bases for J; bases not matched to a gene: 4. The CDR3 runs 15 residues.

The chain recombines TRBV5-1 with TRBJ2-1, with TRBD2 matching over 10 bases. The germline V gene has CDR1 SGHRS and CDR2 YFSETQ. J gave up 3 bases and V 7 bases, and 10 bases lay outside the gene matches. This CDR3 comprises 16 residues. The CDR3 reads CASRMASGGYYNEQFF. The CDR3 region has the DNA TGCGCCAGCCGAATGGCTAGCGGGGGTTACTACAATGAGCAGTTCTTC.